This is a list of T cell receptor beta chains from one sample in a study of T-cell reconstitution after alpha-beta-depleted transplantation in children. TCRdb reprocessed the PCR reads via MiXCR and lists one record per CDR3 protein. The sample holds about 360,000 distinct CDR3 sequences, about an eighth seen once. This specimen was PBMCs, taken from the stem cell graft. The receptors were sampled from a human donor who donated a stem cell graft to a child with Fanconi anemia. Both conserved end residues are part of each CDR3. A D gene is named only where the DNA matches it firmly.

CASSFRSTNEKLFF	TRBV12-3/TRBV12-4	NA
CASSLGLSGLDTEAFF	TRBV13	NA
CASSFTGRPEQFF	TRBV12-3/TRBV12-4	NA
CASSPSSPVEAFF	TRBV13	NA
CASTKPGGGAEAFF	TRBV6-1	TRBD1
CASRYRGDYGYTF	TRBV5-6	TRBD1
CSVGTASTDTQYF	TRBV29-1	NA
CAWKAGFASYNEQFF	TRBV30	NA
CASKDPETEAFF	TRBV28	NA
CASSPRGTGGTDTQYF	TRBV18	TRBD1
CASSLGPGGLGEQFF	TRBV7-9	TRBD2
CSSQWRADTQYF	TRBV29-1	NA
CASSINVLSYEQYF	TRBV19	NA
CASAPTGSRYEQYF	TRBV6-1	TRBD1
CASSLDGRTLNGYTF	TRBV28	NA
CASSLEGQNYGYTF	TRBV5-1	TRBD1
CASSPSGDEQYF	TRBV18	NA
CASSPNGGPSYEQYF	TRBV7-2	NA
CASSFRPEQGGTGELFF	TRBV5-1	NA
CASSLGVEDTYNEQFF	TRBV7-7	NA
CASRAASNEKLFF	TRBV5-1	NA
CASSKTGPGNTIYF	TRBV12-3/TRBV12-4	TRBD1
CASSWGQGAFQPQHF	TRBV5-6	TRBD1
CAISTSGNYGYTF	TRBV30	NA
CASSLVTGYPNGYTF	TRBV11-2	NA
CASSVGGQGSNQPQHF	TRBV28	NA
CASSPNRGGAGELFF	TRBV5-1	NA
CASSPGQGLEAFF	TRBV12-3/TRBV12-4	NA
CASRFGDRVDGELFF	TRBV12-3/TRBV12-4	TRBD1
CASSLGNRADTQYF	TRBV11-2	NA
CASSLDGEGYTF	TRBV11-2	NA
CASSLGQGLNIQYF	TRBV5-1	TRBD1